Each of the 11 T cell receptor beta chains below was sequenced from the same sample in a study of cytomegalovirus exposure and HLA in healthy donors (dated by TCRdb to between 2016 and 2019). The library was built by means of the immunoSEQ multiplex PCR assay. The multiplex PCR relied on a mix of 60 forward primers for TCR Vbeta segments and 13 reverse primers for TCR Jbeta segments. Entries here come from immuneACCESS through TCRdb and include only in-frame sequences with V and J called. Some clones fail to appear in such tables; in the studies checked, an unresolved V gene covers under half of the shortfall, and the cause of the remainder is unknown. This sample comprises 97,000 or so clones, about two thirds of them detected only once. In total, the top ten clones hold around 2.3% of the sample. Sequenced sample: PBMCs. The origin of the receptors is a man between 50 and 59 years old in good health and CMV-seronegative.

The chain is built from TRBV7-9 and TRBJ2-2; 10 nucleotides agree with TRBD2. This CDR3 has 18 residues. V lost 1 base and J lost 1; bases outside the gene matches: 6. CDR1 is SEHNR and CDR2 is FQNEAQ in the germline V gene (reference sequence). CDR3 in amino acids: CASSLGGTSGVNTGELFF. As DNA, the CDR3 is TGTGCCAGCAGCTTAGGGGGTACTAGCGGGGTGAACACCGGGGAGCTGTTTTTT.

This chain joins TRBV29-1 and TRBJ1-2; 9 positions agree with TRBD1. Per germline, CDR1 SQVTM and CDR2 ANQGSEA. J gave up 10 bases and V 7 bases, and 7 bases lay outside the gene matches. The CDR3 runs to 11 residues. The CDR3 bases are TGCAGCGCCCGGGACAGGGATGACTACACCTTC. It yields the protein CSARDRDDYTF.

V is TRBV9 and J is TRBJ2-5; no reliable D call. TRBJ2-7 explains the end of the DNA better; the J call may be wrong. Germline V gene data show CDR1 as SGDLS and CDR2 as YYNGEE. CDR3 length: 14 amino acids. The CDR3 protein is CASSGHGDSYEQYF. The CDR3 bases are TGTGCCAGCAGCGGTCACGGCGACTCCTACGAGCAGTACTTC.

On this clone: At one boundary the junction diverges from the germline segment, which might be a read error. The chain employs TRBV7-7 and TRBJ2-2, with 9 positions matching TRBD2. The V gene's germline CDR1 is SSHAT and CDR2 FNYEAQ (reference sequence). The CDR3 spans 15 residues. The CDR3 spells CASSLGLARPGELFF. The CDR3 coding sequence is TGTGCTAGCAGCTTAGGACTAGCGCGACCCGGGGAGCTGTTTTTT.

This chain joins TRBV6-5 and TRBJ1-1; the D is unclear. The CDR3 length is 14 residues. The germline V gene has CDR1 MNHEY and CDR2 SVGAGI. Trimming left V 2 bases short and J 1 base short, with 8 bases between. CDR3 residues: CASSYGSGNTEAFF. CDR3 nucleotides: TGTGCCAGCAGTTACGGCTCGGGGAACACTGAAGCTTTCTTT.

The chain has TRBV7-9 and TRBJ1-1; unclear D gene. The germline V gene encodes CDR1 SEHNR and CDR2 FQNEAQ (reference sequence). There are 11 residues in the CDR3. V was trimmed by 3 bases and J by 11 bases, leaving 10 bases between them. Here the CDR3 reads CASSFNPAAFF. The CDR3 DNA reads TGTGCCAGCAGCTTTAACCCTGCGGCTTTCTTT.

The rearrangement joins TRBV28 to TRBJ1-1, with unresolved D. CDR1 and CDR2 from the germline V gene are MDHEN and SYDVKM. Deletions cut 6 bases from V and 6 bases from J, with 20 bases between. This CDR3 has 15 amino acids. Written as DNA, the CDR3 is TGTGCCAGCAGGCCAAACAGCGGCGGGAGAGCTGAAGCTTTCTTT. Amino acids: CASRPNSGGRAEAFF.

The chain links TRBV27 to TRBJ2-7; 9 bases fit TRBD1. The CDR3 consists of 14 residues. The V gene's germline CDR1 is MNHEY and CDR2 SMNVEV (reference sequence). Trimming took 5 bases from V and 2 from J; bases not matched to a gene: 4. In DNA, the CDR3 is TGTGCCAGCAGTATAAACAGGGGGCCCTACGAGCAGTACTTC. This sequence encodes CASSINRGPYEQYF.

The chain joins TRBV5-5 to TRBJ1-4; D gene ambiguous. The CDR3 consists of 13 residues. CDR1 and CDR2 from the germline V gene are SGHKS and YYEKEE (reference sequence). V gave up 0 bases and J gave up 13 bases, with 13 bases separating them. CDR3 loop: CASSLDPAGGLFF. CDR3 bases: TGTGCCAGCAGCTTGGACCCTGCGGGTGGACTGTTTTTT.

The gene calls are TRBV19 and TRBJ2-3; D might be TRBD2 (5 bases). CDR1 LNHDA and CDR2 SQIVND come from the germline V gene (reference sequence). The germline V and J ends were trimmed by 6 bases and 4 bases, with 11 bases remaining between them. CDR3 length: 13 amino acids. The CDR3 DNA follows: TGTGCCAGTAGAAGTCCCGGGGCAGATACGCAGTATTTT. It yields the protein CASRSPGADTQYF.

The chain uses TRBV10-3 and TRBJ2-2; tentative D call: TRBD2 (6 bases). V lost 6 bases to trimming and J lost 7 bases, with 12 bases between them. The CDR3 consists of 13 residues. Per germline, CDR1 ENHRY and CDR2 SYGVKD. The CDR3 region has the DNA TGTGCCATCAGAGGACTACCGGACGGGGAGCTGTTTTTT. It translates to CAIRGLPDGELFF.